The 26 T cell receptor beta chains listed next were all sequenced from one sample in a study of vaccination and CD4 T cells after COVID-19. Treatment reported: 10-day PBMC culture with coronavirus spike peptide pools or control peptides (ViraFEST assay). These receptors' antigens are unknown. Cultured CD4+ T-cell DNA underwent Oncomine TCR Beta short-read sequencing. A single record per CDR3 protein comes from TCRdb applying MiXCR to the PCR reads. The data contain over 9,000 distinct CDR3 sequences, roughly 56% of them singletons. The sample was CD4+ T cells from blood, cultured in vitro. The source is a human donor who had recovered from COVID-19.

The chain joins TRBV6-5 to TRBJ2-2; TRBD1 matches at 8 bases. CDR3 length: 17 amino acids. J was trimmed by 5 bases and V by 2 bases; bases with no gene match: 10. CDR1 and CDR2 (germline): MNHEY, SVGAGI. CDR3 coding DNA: TGTGCCAGCAGTTACCGAAGACAGGGGTGGAGTACCGGGGAGCTGTTTTTT. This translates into CASSYRRQGWSTGELFF.

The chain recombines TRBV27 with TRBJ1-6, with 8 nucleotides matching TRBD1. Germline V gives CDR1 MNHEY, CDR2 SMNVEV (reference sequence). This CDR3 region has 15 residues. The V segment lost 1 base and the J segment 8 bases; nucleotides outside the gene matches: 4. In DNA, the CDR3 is TGTGCCAGCAGTTTATACAGGGGGAAGGATTCACCCCTCCACTTT. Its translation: CASSLYRGKDSPLHF.

CDR3 residues: CAWSAKKSSYNEQFF. CDR3 bases: TGTGCCTGGAGTGCCAAAAAGAGCTCCTACAATGAGCAGTTCTTC. This chain connects TRBV30 to TRBJ2-1; no reliable D call. The CDR3 runs 15 residues. Trimming cost V 1 base and J 0 bases, with 10 bases left between them. CDR1 is GTSNPN and CDR2 is SVGIG in the germline V gene (reference sequence). Together with reference TRBV30 and TRBJ2-1, the CDR3 gives the full variable domain: SQTIHQWPATLVQPVGSPLSLECTVEGTSNPNLYWYRQAAGRGLQLLFYSVGIGQISSEVPQNLSASRPQDRQFILSSKKLLLSDSGFYLCAWSAKKSSYNEQFFGPGTRLTVL.

CDR3 nucleotide sequence: TGTGCCAGCTCACCAAAGGACCGATGGGCGGGTGAAAACAATGAGCAGTTCTTC. Encoded protein: CASSPKDRWAGENNEQFF. The chain combines TRBV18 with TRBJ2-1; possible D gene TRBD2, 5 bases. The CDR3 extends over 18 amino acids. Trimming pared 2 bases from V and 5 bases from J, leaving 22 bases between. Germline V CDR1 and CDR2: KGHSH, LQKENI.

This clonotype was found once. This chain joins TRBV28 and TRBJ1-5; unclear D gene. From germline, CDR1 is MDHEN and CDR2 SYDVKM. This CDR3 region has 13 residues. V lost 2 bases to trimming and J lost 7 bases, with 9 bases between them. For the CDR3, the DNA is TGTGCCAGCAGTTTACGGCCCGGGCAGCCCCAGCATTTT. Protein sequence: CASSLRPGQPQHF.

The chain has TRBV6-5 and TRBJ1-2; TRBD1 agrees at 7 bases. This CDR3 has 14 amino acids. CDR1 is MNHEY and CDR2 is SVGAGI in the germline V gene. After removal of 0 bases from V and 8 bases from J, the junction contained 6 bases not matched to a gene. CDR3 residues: CASSYSRGQYGYTF. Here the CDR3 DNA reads TGTGCCAGCAGTTACTCAAGGGGACAGTACGGCTACACCTTC.

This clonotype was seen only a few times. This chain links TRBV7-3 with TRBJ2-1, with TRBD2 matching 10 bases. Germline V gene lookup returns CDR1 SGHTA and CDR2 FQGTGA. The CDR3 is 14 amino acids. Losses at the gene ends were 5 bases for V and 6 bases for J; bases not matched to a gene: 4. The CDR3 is CASSRTSGSNEQFF. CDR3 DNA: TGTGCCAGCAGCAGGACTAGCGGATCCAATGAGCAGTTCTTC.

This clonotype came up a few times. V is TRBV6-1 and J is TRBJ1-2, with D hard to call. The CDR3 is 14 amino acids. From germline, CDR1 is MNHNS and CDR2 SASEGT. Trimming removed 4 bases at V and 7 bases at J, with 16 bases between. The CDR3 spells CASSVGGSGSGYTF. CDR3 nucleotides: TGTGCCAGCAGTGTCGGCGGTTCCGGGTCTGGCTACACCTTC.

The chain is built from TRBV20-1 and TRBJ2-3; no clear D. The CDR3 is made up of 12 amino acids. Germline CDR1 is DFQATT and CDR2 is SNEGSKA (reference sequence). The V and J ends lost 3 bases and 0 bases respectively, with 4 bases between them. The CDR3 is CSASGSTDTQYF. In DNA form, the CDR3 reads TGCAGTGCTAGCGGGAGCACAGATACGCAGTATTTT.

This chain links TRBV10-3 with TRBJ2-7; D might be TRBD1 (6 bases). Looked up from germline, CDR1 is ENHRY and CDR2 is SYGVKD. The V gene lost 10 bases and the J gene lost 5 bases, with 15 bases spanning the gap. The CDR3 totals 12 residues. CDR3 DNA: TGTGCCACCAGCGTACAGGGCGACGAGCAGTACTTC. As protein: CATSVQGDEQYF.

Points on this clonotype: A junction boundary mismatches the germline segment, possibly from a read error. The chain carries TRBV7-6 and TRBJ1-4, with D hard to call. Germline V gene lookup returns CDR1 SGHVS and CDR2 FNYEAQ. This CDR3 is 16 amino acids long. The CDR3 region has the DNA TGCGCCAGCAGCCCTACCTTCGGGAGGAAAAGTGAAAAACTGTTTTTT. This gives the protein CASSPTFGRKSEKLFF.

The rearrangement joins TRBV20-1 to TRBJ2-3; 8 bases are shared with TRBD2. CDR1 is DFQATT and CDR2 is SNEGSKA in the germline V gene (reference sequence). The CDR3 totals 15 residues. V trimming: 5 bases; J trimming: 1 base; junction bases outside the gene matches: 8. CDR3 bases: TGCAGTGCTCCCCCCAGCGGGAGACGCACAGATACGCAGTATTTT. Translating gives CSAPPSGRRTDTQYF.

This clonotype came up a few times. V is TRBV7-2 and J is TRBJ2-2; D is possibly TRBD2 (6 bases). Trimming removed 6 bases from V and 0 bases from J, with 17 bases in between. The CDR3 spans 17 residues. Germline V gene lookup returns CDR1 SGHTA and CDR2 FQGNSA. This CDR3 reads CASRHGRRGANTGELFF. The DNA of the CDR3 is TGTGCCAGCAGGCACGGTAGGCGGGGCGCGAACACCGGGGAGCTGTTTTTT.

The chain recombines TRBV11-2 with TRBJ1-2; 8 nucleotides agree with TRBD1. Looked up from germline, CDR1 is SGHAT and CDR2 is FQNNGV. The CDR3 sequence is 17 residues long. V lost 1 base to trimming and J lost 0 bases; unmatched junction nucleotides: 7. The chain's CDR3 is CASSLGQGWIPNYGYTF. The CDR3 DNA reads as TGTGCCAGCAGCTTAGGACAGGGGTGGATTCCTAACTATGGCTACACCTTC.

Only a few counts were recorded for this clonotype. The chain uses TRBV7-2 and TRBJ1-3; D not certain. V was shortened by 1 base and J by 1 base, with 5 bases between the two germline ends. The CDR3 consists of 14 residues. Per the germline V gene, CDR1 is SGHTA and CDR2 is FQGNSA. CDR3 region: CASSLGISGNTIYF. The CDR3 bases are TGTGCCAGCAGCTTAGGGATATCTGGAAACACCATATATTTT.

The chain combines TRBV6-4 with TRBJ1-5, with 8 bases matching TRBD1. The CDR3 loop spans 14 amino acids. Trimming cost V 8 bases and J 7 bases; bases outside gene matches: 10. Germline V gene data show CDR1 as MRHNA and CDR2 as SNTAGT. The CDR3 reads CASWTGQGVQPQHF. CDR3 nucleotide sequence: TGTGCCAGCTGGACAGGGCAAGGCGTCCAGCCCCAGCATTTT.

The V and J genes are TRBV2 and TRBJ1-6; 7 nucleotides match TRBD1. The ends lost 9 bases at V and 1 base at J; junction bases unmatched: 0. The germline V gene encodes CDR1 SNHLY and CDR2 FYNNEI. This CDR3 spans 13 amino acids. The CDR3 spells CARGQSYNSPLHF. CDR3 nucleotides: TGTGCCAGGGGACAGTCCTATAATTCACCCCTCCACTTT.

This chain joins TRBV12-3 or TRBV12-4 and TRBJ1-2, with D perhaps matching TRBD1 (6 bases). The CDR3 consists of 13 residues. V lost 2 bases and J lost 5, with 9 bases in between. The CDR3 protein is CASSLRTAYGYTF. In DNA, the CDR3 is TGTGCCAGCAGTTTACGGACAGCTTATGGCTACACCTTC.

CDR3 loop: CSAQPGTRSNEQFF. CDR3 DNA sequence: TGCAGTGCTCAGCCCGGGACTAGGAGCAATGAGCAGTTCTTC. The chain recombines TRBV20-1 with TRBJ2-1; 8 nucleotides line up with TRBD2. The CDR3 totals 14 residues. Germline assignment: CDR1 DFQATT and CDR2 SNEGSKA (reference sequence). The trim removed 5 bases at V and 6 bases at J, leaving 9 bases unmatched.

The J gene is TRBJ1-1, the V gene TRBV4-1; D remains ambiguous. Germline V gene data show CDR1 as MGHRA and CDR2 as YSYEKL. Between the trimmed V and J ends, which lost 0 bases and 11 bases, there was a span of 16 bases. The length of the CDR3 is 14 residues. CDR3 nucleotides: TGCGCCAGCAGCCAAGACGGCACGGACCGGGGTGCTTTCTTT. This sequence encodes CASSQDGTDRGAFF.

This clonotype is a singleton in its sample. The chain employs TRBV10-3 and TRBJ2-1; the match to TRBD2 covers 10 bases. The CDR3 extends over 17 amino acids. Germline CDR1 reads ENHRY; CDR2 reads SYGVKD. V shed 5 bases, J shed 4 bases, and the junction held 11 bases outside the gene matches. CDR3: CAISRQPGLAVYNEQFF. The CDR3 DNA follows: TGTGCCATCAGTCGTCAGCCTGGACTAGCGGTTTACAATGAGCAGTTCTTC.

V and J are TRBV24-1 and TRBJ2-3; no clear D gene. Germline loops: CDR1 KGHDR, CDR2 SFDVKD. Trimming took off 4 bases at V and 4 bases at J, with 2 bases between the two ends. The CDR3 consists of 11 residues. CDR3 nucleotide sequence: TGTGCCACCAGTGACGCAGATACGCAGTATTTT. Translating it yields CATSDADTQYF.

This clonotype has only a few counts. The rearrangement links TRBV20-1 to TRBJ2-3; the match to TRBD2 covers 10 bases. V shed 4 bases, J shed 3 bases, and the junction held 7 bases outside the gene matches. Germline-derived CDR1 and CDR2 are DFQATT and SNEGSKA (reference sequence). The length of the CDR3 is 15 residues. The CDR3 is CSATSGRALTDTQYF. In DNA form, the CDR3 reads TGCAGTGCTACCAGCGGGAGGGCCTTAACAGATACGCAGTATTTT.

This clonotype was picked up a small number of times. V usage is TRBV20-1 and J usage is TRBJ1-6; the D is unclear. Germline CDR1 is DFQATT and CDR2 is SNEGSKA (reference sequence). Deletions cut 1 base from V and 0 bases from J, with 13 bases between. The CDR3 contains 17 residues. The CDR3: CSARVGIVGSYNSPLHF. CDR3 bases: TGCAGTGCTAGAGTGGGTATTGTGGGCTCCTATAATTCACCCCTCCACTTT.

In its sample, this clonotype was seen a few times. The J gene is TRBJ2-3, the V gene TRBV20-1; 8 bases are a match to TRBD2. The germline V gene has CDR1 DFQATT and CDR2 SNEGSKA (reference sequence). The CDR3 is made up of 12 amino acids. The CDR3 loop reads CRATSGTDTQYF. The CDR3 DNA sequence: TGCAGGGCGACTAGCGGCACAGATACGCAGTATTTT.

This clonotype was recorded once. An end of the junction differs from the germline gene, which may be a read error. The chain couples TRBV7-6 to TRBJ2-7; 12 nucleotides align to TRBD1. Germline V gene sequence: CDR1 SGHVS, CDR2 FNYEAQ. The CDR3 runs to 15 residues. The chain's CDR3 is CASSFTGTGGGERYF. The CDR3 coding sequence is TGTGCCAGCAGCTTCACCGGGACAGGGGGCGGCGAGCGGTACTTC.